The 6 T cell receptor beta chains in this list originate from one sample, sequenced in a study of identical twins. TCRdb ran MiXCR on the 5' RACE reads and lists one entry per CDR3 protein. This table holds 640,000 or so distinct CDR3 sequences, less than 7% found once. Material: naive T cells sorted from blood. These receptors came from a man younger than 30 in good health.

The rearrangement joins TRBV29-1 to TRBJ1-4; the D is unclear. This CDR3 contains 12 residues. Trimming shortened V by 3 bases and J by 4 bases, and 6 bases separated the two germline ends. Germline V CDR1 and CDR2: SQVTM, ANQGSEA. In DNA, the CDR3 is TGCAGCGTTGACGGCCGTAATGAAAAACTGTTTTTT. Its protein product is CSVDGRNEKLFF.

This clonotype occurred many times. CDR3 protein: CASRLLMGGETQYF. The CDR3, as DNA: TGTGCCAGCAGACTCCTTATGGGAGGAGAGACCCAGTACTTC. V gene TRBV5-5 combines with J gene TRBJ2-5; D possibly corresponds to TRBD2 (6 bases). The CDR3 covers 14 residues. V lost 5 bases and J 4 bases, leaving 15 bases between the germline ends. Germline-derived CDR1 and CDR2 are SGHKS and YYEKEE (reference sequence). Complete variable domain (other parts from reference TRBV5-5 and TRBJ2-5): DAGVTQSPTHLIKTRGQQVTLRCSPISGHKSVSWYQQVLGQGPQFIFQYYEKEERGRGNFPDRFSARQFPNYSSELNVNALLLGDSALYLCASRLLMGGETQYFGPGTRLLVL.

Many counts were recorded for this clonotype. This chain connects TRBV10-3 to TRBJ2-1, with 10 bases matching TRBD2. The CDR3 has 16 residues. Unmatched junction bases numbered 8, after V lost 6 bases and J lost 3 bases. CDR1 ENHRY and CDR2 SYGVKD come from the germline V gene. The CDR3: CAISNGAGGSYNEQFF. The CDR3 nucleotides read TGTGCCATCAGCAACGGAGCGGGAGGGAGCTACAATGAGCAGTTCTTC.

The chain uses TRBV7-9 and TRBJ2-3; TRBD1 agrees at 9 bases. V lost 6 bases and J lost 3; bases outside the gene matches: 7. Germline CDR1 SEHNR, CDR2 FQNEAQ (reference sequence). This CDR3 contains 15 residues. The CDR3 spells CASRAPGQGTDTQYF. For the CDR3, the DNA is TGTGCCAGCAGAGCTCCGGGACAGGGAACAGATACGCAGTATTTT.

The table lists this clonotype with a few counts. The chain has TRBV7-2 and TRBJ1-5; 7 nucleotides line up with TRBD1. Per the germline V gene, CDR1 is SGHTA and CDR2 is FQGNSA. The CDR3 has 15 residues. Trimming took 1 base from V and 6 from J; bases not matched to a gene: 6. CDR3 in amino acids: CASSLGGGAGQPQHF. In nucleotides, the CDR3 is TGTGCCAGCAGCTTAGGAGGGGGCGCGGGTCAGCCCCAGCATTTT.

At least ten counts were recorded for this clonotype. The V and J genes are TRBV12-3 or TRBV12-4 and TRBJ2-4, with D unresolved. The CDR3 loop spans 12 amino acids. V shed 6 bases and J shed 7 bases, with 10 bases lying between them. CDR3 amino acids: CASSQTINIQYF. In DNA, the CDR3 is TGTGCCAGCAGCCAAACAATCAACATTCAGTACTTC.